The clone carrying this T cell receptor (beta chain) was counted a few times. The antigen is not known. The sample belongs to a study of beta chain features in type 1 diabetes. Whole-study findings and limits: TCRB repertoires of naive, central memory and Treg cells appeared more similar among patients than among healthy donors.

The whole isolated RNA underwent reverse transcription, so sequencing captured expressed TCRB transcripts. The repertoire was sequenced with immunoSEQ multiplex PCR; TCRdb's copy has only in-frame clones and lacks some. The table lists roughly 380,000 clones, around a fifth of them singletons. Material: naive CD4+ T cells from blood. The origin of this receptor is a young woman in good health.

The CDR3 loop is CSVVGVPSSYEQYF. The CDR3 nucleotides read TGCAGCGTTGTCGGGGTCCCCAGCTCCTACGAGCAGTACTTC. This chain uses TRBV29-1 with TRBJ2-7, with D possibly TRBD2 on 5 matching bases. The CDR3 totals 14 residues. The V and J ends lost 4 bases and 0 bases respectively, with 13 bases between them. In germline, CDR1 is SQVTM, CDR2 ANQGSEA.